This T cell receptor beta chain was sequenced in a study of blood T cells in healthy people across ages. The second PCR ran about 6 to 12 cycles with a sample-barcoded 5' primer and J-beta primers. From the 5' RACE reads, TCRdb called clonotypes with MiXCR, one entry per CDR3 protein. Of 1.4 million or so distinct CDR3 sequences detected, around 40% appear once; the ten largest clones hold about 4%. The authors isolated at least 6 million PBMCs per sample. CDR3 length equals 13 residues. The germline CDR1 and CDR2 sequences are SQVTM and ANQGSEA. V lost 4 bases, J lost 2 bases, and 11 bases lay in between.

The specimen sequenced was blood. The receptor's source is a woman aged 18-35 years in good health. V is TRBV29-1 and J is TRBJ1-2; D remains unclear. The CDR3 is CSVARSTNYGYTF. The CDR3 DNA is TGCAGCGTTGCTAGGTCAACGAACTATGGCTACACCTTC.